The 2 T cell receptor beta chains below all came from one sample that was sequenced in a study of blood T cell repertoires in COVID-19. This table comes from immunoSEQ multiplex PCR, and its TCRdb copy is limited to in-frame clones, with some not included. The data show fewer than 250,000 clones, with roughly 80% seen just once and 2% to 3% held by the top ten. The source material was peripheral blood. These receptors originate from a woman in her 70s with active or convalescent COVID-19.

The rearrangement uses TRBV5-1 and TRBJ1-1; D unresolved. From germline, CDR1 is SGHRS and CDR2 YFSETQ. This CDR3 spans 16 amino acids. With 0 bases removed from V and 4 bases from J, the gap between germline ends came to 16 bases. DNA for the CDR3: TGCGCCAGCAGCTTGGGGCCAGGCAGTCTGGGCACTGAAGCTTTCTTT. This encodes CASSLGPGSLGTEAFF.

The V and J genes are TRBV7-9 and TRBJ1-1, with D perhaps TRBD1 (6 bases). Trimming pared 7 bases from V and 3 bases from J, leaving 12 bases between. Germline loops: CDR1 SEHNR, CDR2 FQNEAQ (reference sequence). The CDR3 runs 13 residues. CDR3: CASTYRVDTEAFF. The CDR3 region has the DNA TGTGCCAGCACCTACAGGGTAGACACTGAAGCTTTCTTT.